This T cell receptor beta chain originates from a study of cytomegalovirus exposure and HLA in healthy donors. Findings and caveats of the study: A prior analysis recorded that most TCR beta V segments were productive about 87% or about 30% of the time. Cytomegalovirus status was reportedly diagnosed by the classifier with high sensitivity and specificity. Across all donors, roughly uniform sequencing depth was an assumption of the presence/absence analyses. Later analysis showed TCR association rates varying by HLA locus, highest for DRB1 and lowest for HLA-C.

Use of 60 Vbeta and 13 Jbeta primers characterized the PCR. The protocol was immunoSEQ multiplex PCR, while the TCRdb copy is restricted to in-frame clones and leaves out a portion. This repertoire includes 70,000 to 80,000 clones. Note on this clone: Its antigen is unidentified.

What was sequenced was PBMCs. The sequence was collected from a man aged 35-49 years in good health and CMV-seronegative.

CDR3 sequence: CSTRENEQFF. The CDR3 nucleotides are TGCAGCACGAGAGAGAATGAGCAGTTCTTC. The gene calls are TRBV29-1 and TRBJ2-1, with D uncertain. V was cut by 8 bases and J by 7 bases, with 9 bases left in between. CDR1 is SQVTM, CDR2 ANQGSEA, per germline. The CDR3 extends over 10 amino acids.